This TCR beta chain was captured by sequencing in a study of T cells in Graves' hyperthyroidism and ophthalmopathy. Many counts were recorded for this clonotype. V lost 1 base to trimming and J lost 4 bases, with 13 bases between them. From germline, CDR1 is SGHNT and CDR2 YENEEA. This CDR3 has 16 residues. Extraction of PBMCs used roughly 9.3 ml of fresh peripheral blood. TCR beta CDR3 regions were amplified from RNA. The study used the HTBI primer set for a first-round RT-PCR of the TCR CDR3. TCRdb re-called the multiplex PCR reads through MiXCR, storing one row per CDR3 protein. This table has approximately 32,000 distinct CDR3 sequences, around half appearing once.

The chain joins TRBV11-3 to TRBJ1-4; possible D gene TRBD1, 6 bases. This receptor was identified in a woman in her 50s with Graves' hyperthyroidism that later progressed to Graves' ophthalmopathy. The sequenced sample was blood. CDR3 loop: CASSLGAGQFNEKLFF. Written as DNA, the CDR3 is TGTGCCAGCAGCTTAGGGGCCGGACAGTTTAATGAAAAACTGTTTTTT. The complete variable domain, with remaining parts taken from reference TRBV11-3 and TRBJ1-4, reads EAGVVQSPRYKIIEKKQPVAFWCNPISGHNTLYWYLQNLGQGPELLIRYENEEAVDDSQLPKDRFSAERLKGVDSTLKIQPAELGDSAVYLCASSLGAGQFNEKLFFGSGTQLSVL.